This T cell receptor (beta chain) was found in a study of T-cell reconstitution after alpha-beta-depleted transplantation in children. The authors prepared the TCRbeta library with unique molecular identifiers. TCRdb reprocessed the PCR reads via MiXCR and lists one record per CDR3 protein. The table lists a few hundred thousand distinct CDR3 sequences, 9.5% to 10% of them singletons. At least ten counts were recorded for this clonotype. The CDR3 runs 14 residues. The V gene's germline CDR1 is SGHRS and CDR2 YFSETQ. Trimming pared 4 bases from V and 7 bases from J, leaving 18 bases between. The J gene is TRBJ2-7, the V gene TRBV5-1; D remains ambiguous. This specimen consisted of PBMCs from the stem cell graft donor, obtained from the stem cell graft. The TCR comes from a human donor who donated a stem cell graft to a child with SCID. The CDR3 protein is CASSPTVPLKEQYF. CDR3 DNA sequence: TGCGCCAGCAGCCCGACGGTGCCCCTGAAGGAGCAGTACTTC.